The clone carrying this T cell receptor beta chain was picked up many times. Antigen unknown. These data originate in a study of T cell repertoires in cytomegalovirus infection. Study-level findings and limits: The ex vivo response showed dominance by HLA-C-restricted CMV-specific TCR beta clonotypes. Cumulative public TCR beta family frequency identified CMV carriers with the relevant HLA.

The germline V and J ends were trimmed by 5 bases and 4 bases, with 11 bases remaining between them. Germline V CDR1 and CDR2: SGHTA, FQGNSA. The CDR3 is made up of 13 amino acids. TCRdb re-called the reads with MiXCR, one entry per CDR3 protein. Of about 740,000 distinct CDR3 sequences in the sample, 35% were seen once. Sequenced sample: PBMCs. The receptor was derived from a human donor in good health (CMV status not recorded). Some clones in this sample may be carry-over from other donors' samples. The chain couples TRBV7-2 to TRBJ1-1; D is ambiguous. The CDR3 DNA follows: TGTGCCAGCAGCCAACCAGTGTTCACTGAAGCTTTCTTT. It specifies CASSQPVFTEAFF.